One and the same sample provided the 16 T cell receptor beta chains below, sequenced in a study of T cell responses to AZD1222 COVID-19 vaccine. TCRdb's copy holds only in-frame clones and misses some; the assay was immunoSEQ multiplex PCR. The table lists more than 95,000 clones, around 88% of them singletons. Here the sequenced sample was peripheral blood, taken on day 0 of MenACWY control vaccination. Receptors were obtained from an adult in good health.

V usage is TRBV5-4 and J usage is TRBJ2-7; D uncertain. CDR3 length: 12 amino acids. Germline-derived CDR1 and CDR2 are SGHNT and YYREEE (reference sequence). Trimming cost V 0 bases and J 5 bases, with 6 bases left between them. CDR3 DNA sequence: TGTGCCAGCAGCTTGGTTGGGGACGAGCAGTACTTC. Amino acids: CASSLVGDEQYF.

This chain connects TRBV7-9 to TRBJ2-7, with TRBD1 as a possible D gene (6 bases). This CDR3 contains 12 residues. CDR1 is SEHNR and CDR2 is FQNEAQ in the germline V gene (reference sequence). V lost 4 bases, J lost 4 bases, and 8 bases lay in between. The chain's CDR3 is CASSSQGYEQYF. In DNA form, the CDR3 reads TGTGCCAGCAGCTCACAGGGTTACGAGCAGTACTTC. Together with reference TRBV7-9 and TRBJ2-7, the CDR3 gives the full variable domain: DTGVSQNPRHKITKRGQNVTFRCDPISEHNRLYWYRQTLGQGPEFLTYFQNEAQLEKSRLLSDRFSAERPKGSFSTLEIQRTEQGDSAMYLCASSSQGYEQYFGPGTRLTVT.

The J gene is TRBJ1-5, the V gene TRBV9; possible D gene TRBD1, 6 bases. The CDR3 is made up of 15 amino acids. V shed 4 bases and J shed 0 bases, with 11 bases lying between them. The germline CDR1 and CDR2 sequences are SGDLS and YYNGEE. As DNA, the CDR3 is TGTGCCAGCAGCCCGACAGGTTATAGCAATCAGCCCCAGCATTTT. It yields the protein CASSPTGYSNQPQHF.

This chain joins TRBV19 and TRBJ2-7; the D gene is possibly TRBD2 (6 bases). This CDR3 comprises 13 residues. Germline lookup yields CDR1 LNHDA and CDR2 SQIVND (reference sequence). Between the trimmed V and J ends, which lost 5 bases and 3 bases, there was a span of 11 bases. This chain's CDR3 is CASSFVGGYEQYF. The CDR3 DNA reads as TGTGCCAGTAGTTTCGTGGGGGGCTACGAGCAGTACTTC.

The rearrangement links TRBV5-1 to TRBJ1-3, with 7 bases that match TRBD1. The CDR3 spans 15 residues. Per the germline V gene, CDR1 is SGHRS and CDR2 is YFSETQ. V was clipped by 4 bases and J by 0 bases; unmatched bases: 4. CDR3 region: CASSPDRDSGNTIYF. Written as DNA, the CDR3 is TGCGCCAGCAGCCCCGACAGGGACTCTGGAAACACCATATATTTT.

As for this clone: The sample has other DNA sequences that encode this CDR3 too. The V and J genes are TRBV5-1 and TRBJ2-1, with 11 bases fitting TRBD2. The junction had 1 base not matched to a gene; V was cut back by 1 base and J by 7 bases. Germline values: CDR1 SGHRS, CDR2 YFSETQ. The CDR3 length is 14 residues. CDR3 DNA sequence: TGCGCCAGCAGCTTGACTAGCGGGAGTAATGAGCAGTTCTTC. This translates into CASSLTSGSNEQFF.

The rearrangement joins TRBV5-5 to TRBJ1-4; unclear D gene. Germline CDR1 is SGHKS and CDR2 is YYEKEE (reference sequence). Deletions cut 0 bases from V and 0 bases from J, with 12 bases between. This CDR3 is 17 amino acids long. CDR3 region: CASSLAFFGATNEKLFF. As DNA, the CDR3 is TGTGCCAGCAGCTTGGCTTTCTTTGGGGCAACTAATGAAAAACTGTTTTTT. Variable domain in full (rest from reference TRBV5-5 and TRBJ1-4): DAGVTQSPTHLIKTRGQQVTLRCSPISGHKSVSWYQQVLGQGPQFIFQYYEKEERGRGNFPDRFSARQFPNYSSELNVNALLLGDSALYLCASSLAFFGATNEKLFFGSGTQLSVL.

The chain carries TRBV27 and TRBJ1-1; no reliable D call. Germline V lookup: CDR1 MNHEY, CDR2 SMNVEV (reference sequence). Deletions cut 6 bases from V and 0 bases from J, with 8 bases between. This CDR3 spans 13 amino acids. CDR3 amino acids: CASSIDLNTEAFF. CDR3 DNA sequence: TGTGCCAGCAGCATAGACTTGAACACTGAAGCTTTCTTT.

This clone was counted ten times or more. The rearrangement uses TRBV30 and TRBJ2-2; a weak D match, TRBD1 (6 bases). CDR3 length equals 15 residues. Germline values: CDR1 GTSNPN, CDR2 SVGIG (reference sequence). The V gene lost 1 base and the J gene lost 0 bases, with 9 bases spanning the gap. This CDR3 is CAWSGDRSNTGELFF. CDR3 DNA: TGTGCCTGGAGTGGAGACAGGTCGAACACCGGGGAGCTGTTTTTT.

The gene calls are TRBV5-4 and TRBJ2-5; tentative D call: TRBD2 (5 bases). Trimming stripped 5 bases from V and 0 bases from J, with 8 bases between. This CDR3 has 13 amino acids. The germline CDR1 and CDR2 sequences are SGHNT and YYREEE (reference sequence). CDR3: CASRGRNQETQYF. The CDR3 DNA sequence: TGTGCCAGCAGGGGGAGAAACCAAGAGACCCAGTACTTC.

The chain carries TRBV5-4 and TRBJ2-1; D gene unclear. Trimming shortened V by 2 bases and J by 4 bases, and 13 bases separated the two germline ends. Germline loops: CDR1 SGHNT, CDR2 YYREEE (reference sequence). The CDR3 sequence is 15 residues long. This CDR3 is CASSFEASPYNEQFF. The CDR3 DNA reads TGTGCCAGCAGCTTCGAGGCCTCCCCATACAATGAGCAGTTCTTC.

This rearrangement joins TRBV27 to TRBJ2-5, with a possible D match to TRBD1 (6 bases). Trimming removed 1 base from V and 5 bases from J, with 11 bases in between. The CDR3 covers 14 residues. Germline CDR1 MNHEY, CDR2 SMNVEV (reference sequence). The CDR3 protein is CASSLLGARETQYF. CDR3 in DNA: TGTGCCAGCAGTTTATTGGGGGCGAGGGAGACCCAGTACTTC.

V and J are TRBV30 and TRBJ1-2, with D possibly TRBD1 on 6 matching bases. V shed 2 bases and J shed 14 bases, with 21 bases lying between them. CDR1 is GTSNPN and CDR2 is SVGIG in the germline V gene (reference sequence). The CDR3 extends over 13 amino acids. CDR3 in amino acids: CAWSIISPGQKTF. The CDR3 coding sequence is TGTGCCTGGAGTATTATATCGCCGGGACAAAAAACCTTC.

The chain uses TRBV7-2 and TRBJ2-7, with D unclear. Trimming took off 6 bases at V and 1 base at J, with 7 bases between the two ends. CDR3 length equals 12 residues. Germline loops: CDR1 SGHTA, CDR2 FQGNSA. The CDR3 nucleotides read TGTGCCAGCAGTCCCAATTCCTACGAGCAGTACTTC. Its protein is CASSPNSYEQYF. Full variable domain (outside the CDR3, taken from reference TRBV7-2 and TRBJ2-7): GAGVSQSPSNKVTEKGKDVELRCDPISGHTALYWYRQSLGQGLEFLIYFQGNSAPDKSGLPSDRFSAERTGGSVSTLTIQRTQQEDSAVYLCASSPNSYEQYFGPGTRLTVT.

The V call is TRBV11-2, the J call TRBJ2-1, with 10 bases that match TRBD2. The CDR3 sequence is 16 residues long. The junction had 6 bases not matched to a gene; V was cut back by 0 bases and J by 7 bases. Germline lookup yields CDR1 SGHAT and CDR2 FQNNGV. This chain's CDR3 is CASSLESSGSLNEQFF. The CDR3 DNA reads as TGTGCCAGCAGCTTAGAGTCTAGCGGGAGTTTGAATGAGCAGTTCTTC.

This rearrangement joins TRBV27 to TRBJ1-6, with 8 bases aligning to TRBD1. The CDR3 runs 14 residues. Germline CDR1 and CDR2: MNHEY and SMNVEV (reference sequence). Trimming removed 7 bases from V and 9 bases from J; junction bases left unmatched: 8. The CDR3 nucleotides read TGTGCCAGCACAGGGGGCCCCTTGGGTTCACCCCTCCACTTT. Amino acid sequence: CASTGGPLGSPLHF.